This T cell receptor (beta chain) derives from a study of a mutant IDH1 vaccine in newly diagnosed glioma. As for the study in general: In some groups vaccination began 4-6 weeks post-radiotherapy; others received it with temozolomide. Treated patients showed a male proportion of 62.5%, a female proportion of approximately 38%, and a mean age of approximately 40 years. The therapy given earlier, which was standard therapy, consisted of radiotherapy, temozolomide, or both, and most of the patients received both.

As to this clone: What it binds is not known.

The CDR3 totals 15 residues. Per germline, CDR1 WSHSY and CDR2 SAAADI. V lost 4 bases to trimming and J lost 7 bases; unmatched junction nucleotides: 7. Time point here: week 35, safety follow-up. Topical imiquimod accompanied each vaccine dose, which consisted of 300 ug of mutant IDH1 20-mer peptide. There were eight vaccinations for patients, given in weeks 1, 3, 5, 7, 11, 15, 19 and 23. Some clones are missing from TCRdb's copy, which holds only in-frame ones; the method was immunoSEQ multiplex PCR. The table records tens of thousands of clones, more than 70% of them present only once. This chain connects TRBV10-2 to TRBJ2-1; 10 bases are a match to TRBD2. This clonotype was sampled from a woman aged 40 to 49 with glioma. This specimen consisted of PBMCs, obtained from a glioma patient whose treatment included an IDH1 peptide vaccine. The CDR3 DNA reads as TGCGCCAGCAGTGCCGAGCGGGGGGGCAGTAATGAGCAGTTCTTC. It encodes CASSAERGGSNEQFF.